One sample yielded the 3 T cell receptor beta chains listed below, sequenced in a study of blood T cell repertoires in COVID-19. The method was immunoSEQ multiplex PCR; TCRdb's version includes in-frame clones alone and lacks a portion of them. The sample lists tens of thousands of clones; approximately 86% were seen once. Input material: peripheral blood. Source of these receptors: a woman aged 80 or over in a cohort sampled during active or convalescent COVID-19.

This clone showed up just a few times. The chain couples TRBV19 to TRBJ2-4; tentatively, D is TRBD2 (6 bases). The CDR3 sequence is 15 residues long. The germline V gene has CDR1 LNHDA and CDR2 SQIVND (reference sequence). V lost 3 bases and J lost 4, with 13 bases in between. This CDR3 is CASSMYGSGKNIQYF. The CDR3 DNA is TGTGCCAGTAGTATGTACGGGAGCGGGAAAAACATTCAGTACTTC.

The rearrangement uses TRBV6-5 and TRBJ2-4; maybe TRBD1 (7 bases). The CDR3 spans 15 residues. The V gene lost 5 bases and the J gene lost 6 bases, with 17 bases spanning the gap. CDR1 MNHEY and CDR2 SVGAGI come from the germline V gene. The CDR3 DNA sequence: TGTGCCAGCAGTCCAGGGCCAGGGGGGATAAACATTCAGTACTTC. Translated: CASSPGPGGINIQYF.

This chain connects TRBV4-1 to TRBJ1-1, with TRBD1 identical over 9 bases. The CDR3 contains 19 residues. V shed 4 bases, J shed 0 bases, and the junction held 15 bases outside the gene matches. CDR1 and CDR2 from the germline V gene are MGHRA and YSYEKL. The CDR3 sequence: CASSLRPGQGQGLNTEAFF. CDR3 coding DNA: TGCGCCAGCAGCCTAAGACCCGGACAGGGGCAGGGTTTGAACACTGAAGCTTTCTTT.